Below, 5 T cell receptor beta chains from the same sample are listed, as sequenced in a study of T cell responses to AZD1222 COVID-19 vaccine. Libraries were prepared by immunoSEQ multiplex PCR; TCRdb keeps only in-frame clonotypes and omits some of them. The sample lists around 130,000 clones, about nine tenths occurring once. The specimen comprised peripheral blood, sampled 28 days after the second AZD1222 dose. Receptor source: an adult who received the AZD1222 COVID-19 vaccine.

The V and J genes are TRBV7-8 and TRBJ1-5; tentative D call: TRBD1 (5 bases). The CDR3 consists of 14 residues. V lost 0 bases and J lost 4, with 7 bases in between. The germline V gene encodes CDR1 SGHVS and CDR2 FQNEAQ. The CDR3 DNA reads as TGTGCCAGCAGCTTAGCGGGGCCGAATCAGCCCCAGCATTTT. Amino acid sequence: CASSLAGPNQPQHF.

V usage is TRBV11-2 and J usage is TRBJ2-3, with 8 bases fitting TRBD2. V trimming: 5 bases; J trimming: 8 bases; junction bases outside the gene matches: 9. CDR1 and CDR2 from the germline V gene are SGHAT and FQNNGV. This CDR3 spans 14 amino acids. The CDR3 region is CASSPNPAGGTQYF. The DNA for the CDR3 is TGTGCCAGCAGCCCAAATCCGGCGGGAGGTACGCAGTATTTT.

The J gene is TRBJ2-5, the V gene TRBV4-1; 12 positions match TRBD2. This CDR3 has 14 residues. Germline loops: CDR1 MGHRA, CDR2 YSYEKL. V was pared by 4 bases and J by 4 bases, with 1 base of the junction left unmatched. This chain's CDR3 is CASSPGLAGETQYF. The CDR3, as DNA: TGCGCCAGCAGCCCGGGACTAGCGGGAGAGACCCAGTACTTC.

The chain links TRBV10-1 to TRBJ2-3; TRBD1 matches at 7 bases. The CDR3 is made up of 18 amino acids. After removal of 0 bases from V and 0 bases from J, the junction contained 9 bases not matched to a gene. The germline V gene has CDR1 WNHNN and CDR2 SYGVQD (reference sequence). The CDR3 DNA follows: TGCGCCAGCAGTGAGTCCGGACGAGGGGGCCCAAGCACAGATACGCAGTATTTT. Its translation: CASSESGRGGPSTDTQYF.

As DNA, the CDR3 is TGTGCCTGGACAGGGGCTAACACCGGGGAGCTGTTTTTT. Amino acid sequence: CAWTGANTGELFF. The chain employs TRBV30 and TRBJ2-2; D might be TRBD1 (6 bases). This CDR3 comprises 13 residues. Between the trimmed V and J ends, which lost 4 bases and 2 bases, there was a span of 8 bases. The germline V gene encodes CDR1 GTSNPN and CDR2 SVGIG (reference sequence). Full variable domain (rest looked up from reference TRBV30 and TRBJ2-2): SQTIHQWPATLVQPVGSPLSLECTVEGTSNPNLYWYRQAAGRGLQLLFYSVGIGQISSEVPQNLSASRPQDRQFILSSKKLLLSDSGFYLCAWTGANTGELFFGEGSRLTVL.